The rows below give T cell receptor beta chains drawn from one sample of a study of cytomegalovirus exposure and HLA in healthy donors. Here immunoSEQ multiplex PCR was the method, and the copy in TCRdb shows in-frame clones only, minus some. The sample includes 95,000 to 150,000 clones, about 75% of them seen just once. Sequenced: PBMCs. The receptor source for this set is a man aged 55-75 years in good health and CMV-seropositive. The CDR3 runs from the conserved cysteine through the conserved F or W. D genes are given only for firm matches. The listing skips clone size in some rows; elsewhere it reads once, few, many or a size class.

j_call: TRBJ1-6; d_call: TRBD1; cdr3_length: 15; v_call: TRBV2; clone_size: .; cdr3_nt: TGTGCCAGCAGCCCTGAAAAAGGGGGCAGGTCACCCCTCCACTTT; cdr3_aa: CASSPEKGGRSPLHF
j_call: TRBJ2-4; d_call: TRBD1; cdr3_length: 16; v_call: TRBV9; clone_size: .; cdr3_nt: TGTGCCAGCAGCACCAGACAGGGGGGATCCAAAAACATTCAGTACTTC; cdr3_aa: CASSTRQGGSKNIQYF
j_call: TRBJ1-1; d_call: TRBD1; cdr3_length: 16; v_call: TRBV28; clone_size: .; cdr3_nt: TGTGCCAGCAGTGTTTACAGGGGGGGGATGAACACTGAAGCTTTCTTT; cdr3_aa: CASSVYRGGMNTEAFF
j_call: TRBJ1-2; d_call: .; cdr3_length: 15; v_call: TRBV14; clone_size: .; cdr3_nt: TGTGCCAGCAGCCGAATGGGGCAGAATGTTGGTGGCTACACCTTC; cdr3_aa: CASSRMGQNVGGYTF
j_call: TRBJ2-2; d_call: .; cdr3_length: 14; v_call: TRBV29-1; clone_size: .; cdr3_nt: TGCAGCGTTGGACGGGGAGTTAGAACCGGGGAGCTGTTTTTT; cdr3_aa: CSVGRGVRTGELFF
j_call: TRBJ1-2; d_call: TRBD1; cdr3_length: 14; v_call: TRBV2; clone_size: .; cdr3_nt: TGTGCCAGCAGTTTGGACAGGGGGCGTTATGGCTACACCTTC; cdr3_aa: CASSLDRGRYGYTF
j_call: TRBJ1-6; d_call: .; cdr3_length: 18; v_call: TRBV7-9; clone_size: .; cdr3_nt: TGTGCCAGCAGTGGCGGGGCGGGCAGGAGCTCCTATAATTCACCCCTCCACTTT; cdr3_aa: CASSGGAGRSSYNSPLHF
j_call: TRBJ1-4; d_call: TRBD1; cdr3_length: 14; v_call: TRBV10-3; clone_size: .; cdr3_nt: TGTGCCACCAGACAGGGGTGGACTAATGAAAAACTGTTTTTT; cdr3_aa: CATRQGWTNEKLFF
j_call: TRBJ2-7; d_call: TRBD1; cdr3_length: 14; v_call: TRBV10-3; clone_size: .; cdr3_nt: TGTGCCATCAGTGAGGGGACAGCCTCCTACGAGCAGTACTTC; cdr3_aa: CAISEGTASYEQYF
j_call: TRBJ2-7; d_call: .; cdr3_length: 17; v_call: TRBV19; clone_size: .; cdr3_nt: TGTGCCAGTAGTATCCTCCCCGCTAAAGGAGACCCCTACGAGCAGTACTTC; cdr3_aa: CASSILPAKGDPYEQYF
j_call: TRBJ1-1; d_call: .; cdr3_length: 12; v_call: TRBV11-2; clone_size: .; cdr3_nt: TGTGCCAGCAGCTTAGCCACAGGGAAAGCTTTCTTT; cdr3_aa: CASSLATGKAFF
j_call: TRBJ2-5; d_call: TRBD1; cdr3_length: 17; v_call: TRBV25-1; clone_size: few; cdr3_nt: TGTGCCAGCAGTCCGATGTCGGACAGGGCCAACCAAGAGACCCAGTACTTC; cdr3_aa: CASSPMSDRANQETQYF
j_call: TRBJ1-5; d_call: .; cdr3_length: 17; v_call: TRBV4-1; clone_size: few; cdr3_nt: TGCGCCAGCAGCCAAAGATTGGAGGGCGGCACTCAGCTGCCCCAGCATTTT; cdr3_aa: CASSQRLEGGTQLPQHF
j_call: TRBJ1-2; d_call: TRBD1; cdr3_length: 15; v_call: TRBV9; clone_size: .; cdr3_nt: TGTGCCAGCAGCGTGAGACAGGGCTCCGACTATGGCTACACCTTC; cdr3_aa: CASSVRQGSDYGYTF
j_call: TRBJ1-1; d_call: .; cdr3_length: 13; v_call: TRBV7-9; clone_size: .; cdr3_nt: TGTGCCAGCAGCTTAGCGCCCAGGGATGGAGCTTTCTTT; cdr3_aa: CASSLAPRDGAFF
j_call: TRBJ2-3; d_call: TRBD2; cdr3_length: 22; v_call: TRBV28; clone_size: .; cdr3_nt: TGTGCCAGCAGTCCCCCCCCGCGGGGACTAGCGGGGGGTAGGATCAGCACAGATACGCAGTATTTT; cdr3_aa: CASSPPPRGLAGGRISTDTQYF
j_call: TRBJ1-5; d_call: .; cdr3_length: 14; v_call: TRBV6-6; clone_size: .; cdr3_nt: TGTGCCAGCAGTTACGAGGGTTTGGTTCAGCCCCAGCATTTT; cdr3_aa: CASSYEGLVQPQHF
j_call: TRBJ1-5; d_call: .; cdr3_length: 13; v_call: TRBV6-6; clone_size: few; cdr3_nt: TGTGCCAGCAGTTGGGGGGAAAATCAGCCCCAGCATTTT; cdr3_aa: CASSWGENQPQHF
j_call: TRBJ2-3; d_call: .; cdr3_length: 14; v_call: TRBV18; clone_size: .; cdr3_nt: TGTGCCAGCTCATCCAACCAATCCCCCGAGAGGCAGTATTTT; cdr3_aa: CASSSNQSPERQYF
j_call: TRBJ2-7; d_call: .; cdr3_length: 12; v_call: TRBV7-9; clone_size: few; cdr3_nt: TGTTCCAGCAGCTGGGAGCCCTACGAGCAGTACTTC; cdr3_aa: CSSSWEPYEQYF
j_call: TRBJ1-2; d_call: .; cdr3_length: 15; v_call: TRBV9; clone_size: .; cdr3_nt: TGTGCCAGCAGCCCGAGTGGAGGGGGGGACTATGGCTACACCTTC; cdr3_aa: CASSPSGGGDYGYTF
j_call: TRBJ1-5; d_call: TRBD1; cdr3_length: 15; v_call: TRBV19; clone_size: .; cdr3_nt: TGTGCCAGCCGGGACAGGGGTTATAGCAATCAGCCCCAGCATTTT; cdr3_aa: CASRDRGYSNQPQHF
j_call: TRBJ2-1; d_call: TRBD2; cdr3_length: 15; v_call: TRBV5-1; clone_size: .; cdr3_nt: TGCGCCAGCAGCTCCTTTAGCGGGGGGGCTGTTGAGCAGTTCTTC; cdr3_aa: CASSSFSGGAVEQFF
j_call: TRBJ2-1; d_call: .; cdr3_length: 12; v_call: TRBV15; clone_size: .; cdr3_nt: TGTGCCACCAGCCTAGCACCATATGAGCAGTTCTTC; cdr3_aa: CATSLAPYEQFF
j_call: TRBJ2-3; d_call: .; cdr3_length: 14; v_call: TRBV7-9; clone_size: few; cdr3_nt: TGTGCCAGCAGCTTAATAGCTTCGACAGATACGCAGTATTTT; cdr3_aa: CASSLIASTDTQYF
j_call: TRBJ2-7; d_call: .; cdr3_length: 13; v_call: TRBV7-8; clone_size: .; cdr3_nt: TGTGCCAGCAGCTCCCGGAGGGGGGGGGAGCAGTACTTC; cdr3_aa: CASSSRRGGEQYF
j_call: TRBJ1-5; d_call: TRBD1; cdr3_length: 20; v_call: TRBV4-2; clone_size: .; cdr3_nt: TGTGCCAGCAGCCCCTTTCTCCCGACAGGGGATACGGGAAGCAATCAGCCCCAGCATTTT; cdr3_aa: CASSPFLPTGDTGSNQPQHF
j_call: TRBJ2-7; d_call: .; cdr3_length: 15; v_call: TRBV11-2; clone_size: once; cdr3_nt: TGTGCCAGCAGCTTAGCCGGGACACCATACTACGAGCAGTACTTC; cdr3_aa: CASSLAGTPYYEQYF
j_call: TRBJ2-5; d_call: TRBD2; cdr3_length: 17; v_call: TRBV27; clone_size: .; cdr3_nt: TGTGCCAGCAGTTTAGGGGCTCTAGCGGGAGTGGAAGAGACCCAGTACTTC; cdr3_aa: CASSLGALAGVEETQYF
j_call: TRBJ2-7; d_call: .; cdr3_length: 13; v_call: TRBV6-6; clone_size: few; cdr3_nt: TGTGCCAGCAGTTACACATTCTTGGACGAGCAGTACTTC; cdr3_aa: CASSYTFLDEQYF
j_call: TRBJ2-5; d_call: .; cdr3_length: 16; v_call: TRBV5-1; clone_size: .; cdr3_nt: TGCGCCAGTCAACAGGGATCAGGCGGGAGATGGGAGACCCAGTACTTC; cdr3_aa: CASQQGSGGRWETQYF
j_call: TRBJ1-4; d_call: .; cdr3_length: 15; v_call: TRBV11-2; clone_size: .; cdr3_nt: TGTGCCAGCAGCACGAACAGGGAGTCAAGAGAAAAACTGTTTTTT; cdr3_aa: CASSTNRESREKLFF
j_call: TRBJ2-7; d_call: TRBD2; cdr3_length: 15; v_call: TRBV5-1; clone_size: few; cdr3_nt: TGCGCCAGCAGCTTAACTAGCGAGAGCTCCTACGAGCAGTACTTC; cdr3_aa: CASSLTSESSYEQYF
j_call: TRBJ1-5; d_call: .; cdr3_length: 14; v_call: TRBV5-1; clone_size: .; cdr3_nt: TGCGCCAGCAGCCGTGACGGACTGGCTCAGCCCCAGCATTTT; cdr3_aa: CASSRDGLAQPQHF
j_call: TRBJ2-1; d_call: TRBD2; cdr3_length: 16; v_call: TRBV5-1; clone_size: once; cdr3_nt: TGCGCCAGCAGCGCGGGGGCTCGCGGGGGGGTTGATGAGCAGTTCTTC; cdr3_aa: CASSAGARGGVDEQFF
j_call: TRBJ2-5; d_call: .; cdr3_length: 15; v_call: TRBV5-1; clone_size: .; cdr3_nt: TGCGCCAGCAGCTTGGCCCTAGGAGGTCAAGAGACCCAGTACTTC; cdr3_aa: CASSLALGGQETQYF
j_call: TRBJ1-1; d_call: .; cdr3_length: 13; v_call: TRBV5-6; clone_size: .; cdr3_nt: TGTGCCAGCAGCGCAGGGTTGATCACTGAAGCTTTCTTC; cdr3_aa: CASSAGLITEAFF
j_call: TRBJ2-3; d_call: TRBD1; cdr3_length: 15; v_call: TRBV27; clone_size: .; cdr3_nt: TGTGCCAGCAGTTTAGGGACAGGGCAGACAGATACGCAGTATTTT; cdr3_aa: CASSLGTGQTDTQYF
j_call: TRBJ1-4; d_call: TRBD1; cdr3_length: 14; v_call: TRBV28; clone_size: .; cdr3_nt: TGTGCCAGCAGTTGGACAGGGGGTAATGAAAAACTGTTTTTT; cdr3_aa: CASSWTGGNEKLFF
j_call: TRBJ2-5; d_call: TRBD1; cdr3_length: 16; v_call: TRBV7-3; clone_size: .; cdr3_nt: TGTGCCAGCAGCTTAAGAGGGACAGGGGTTGGAGAGACCCAGTACTTC; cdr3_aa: CASSLRGTGVGETQYF
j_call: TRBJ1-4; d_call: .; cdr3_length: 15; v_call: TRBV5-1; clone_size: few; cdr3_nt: TGCGCCAGCAGCTTGGGTGGAGGAGCTAATGAAAAACTGTTTTTT; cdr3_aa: CASSLGGGANEKLFF
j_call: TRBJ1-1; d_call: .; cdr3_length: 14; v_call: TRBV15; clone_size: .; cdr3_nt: TGTGCCACCAGCAGTCTCTTTTTGAACACTGAAGCTTTCTTT; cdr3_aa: CATSSLFLNTEAFF
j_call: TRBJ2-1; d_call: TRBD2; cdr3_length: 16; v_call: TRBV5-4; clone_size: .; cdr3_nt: TGTGCCAGCAGCTTCGGGACTAGCGGGAGAGGGAGCTGGGCGTTCTTC; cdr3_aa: CASSFGTSGRGSWAFF
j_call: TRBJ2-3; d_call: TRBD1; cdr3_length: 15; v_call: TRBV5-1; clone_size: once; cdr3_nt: TGCGCCAGCAGCCCAAGGGACAGGGGTAGGGATACGCAGTATTTT; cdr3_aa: CASSPRDRGRDTQYF
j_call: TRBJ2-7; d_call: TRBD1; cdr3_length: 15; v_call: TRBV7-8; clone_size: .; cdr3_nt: TGTGCCAGCAGCCCAGACAGGGTAAACTCCTACGAGCAGTACTTC; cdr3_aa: CASSPDRVNSYEQYF
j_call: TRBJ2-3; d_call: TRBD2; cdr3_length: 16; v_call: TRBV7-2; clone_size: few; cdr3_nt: TGTGCCAGCAGCTTATCCCGACTAGCGGGAGCAGATACGCAGTATTTT; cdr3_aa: CASSLSRLAGADTQYF
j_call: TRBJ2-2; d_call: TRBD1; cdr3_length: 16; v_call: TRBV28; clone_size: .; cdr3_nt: TGTGCCAGCAGTCCAATGGACAGGGCGAACACCGGGGAGCTGTTTTTT; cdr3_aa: CASSPMDRANTGELFF
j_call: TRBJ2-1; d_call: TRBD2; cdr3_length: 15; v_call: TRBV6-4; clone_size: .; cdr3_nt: TGTGCCAGCAGGGGGGGACTAGCGGAAAACAATGAGCAGTTCTTC; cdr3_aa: CASRGGLAENNEQFF
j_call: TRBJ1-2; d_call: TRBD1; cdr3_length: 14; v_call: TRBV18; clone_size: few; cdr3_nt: TGTGCCAGCTCACCCCAAACAGGGGCCGATGGCTACACCTTC; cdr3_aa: CASSPQTGADGYTF
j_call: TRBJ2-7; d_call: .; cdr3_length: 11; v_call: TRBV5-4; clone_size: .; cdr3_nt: TGTGCCAGCAGCTTGCTAAACGAGCAGTACTTC; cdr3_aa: CASSLLNEQYF
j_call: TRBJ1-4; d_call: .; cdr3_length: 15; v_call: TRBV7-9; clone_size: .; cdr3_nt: TGTGCCAGCAGCTTAGCGGATCTCTCGGGTGAAAAACTGTTTTTT; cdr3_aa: CASSLADLSGEKLFF
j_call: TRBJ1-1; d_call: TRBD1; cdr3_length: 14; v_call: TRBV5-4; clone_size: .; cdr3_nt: TGTGCCAGCAGCCCGGACAGGGTGGTTACTACAGCTTTCTTT; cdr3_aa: CASSPDRVVTTAFF
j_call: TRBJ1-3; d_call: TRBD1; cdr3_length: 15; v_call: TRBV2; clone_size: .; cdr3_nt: TGTGCCAGCAGTGTAACAGGGGACGCTGGAAACACCATATATTTT; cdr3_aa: CASSVTGDAGNTIYF
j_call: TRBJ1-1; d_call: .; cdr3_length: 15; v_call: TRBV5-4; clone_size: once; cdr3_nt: TGTGCCAGCAGCTTGGCCTTGAAGGGGCTAACTGAAGCTTTCTTT; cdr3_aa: CASSLALKGLTEAFF
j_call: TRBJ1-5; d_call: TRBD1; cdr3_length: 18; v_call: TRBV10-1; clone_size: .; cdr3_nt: TGCGCCAGCACCCCGAGGGACAGGGGGCTATATAGCAATCAGCCCCAGCATTTT; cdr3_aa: CASTPRDRGLYSNQPQHF